This T cell receptor beta chain was identified during a study of T cells after posttransplantation cyclophosphamide. Overall study results and limits: TRB clonality was highly associated with recipient CMV seropositivity and reactivation. TRB overlap between skin or GI tissue T cells and blood was limited.

Sampled 1 year posttransplant, controls received myeloablative marrow transplants, methotrexate and a calcineurin inhibitor. The CDR3 sequence is 15 residues long. Germline lookup yields CDR1 SNHLY and CDR2 FYNNEI. The germline V and J ends were trimmed by 1 base and 5 bases, with 14 bases remaining between them. The table came from immunoSEQ multiplex PCR; TCRdb's copy has only in-frame clones and leaves some out. Counted here are tens of thousands of clones, 80% to 90% occurring once; the ten biggest clones make up around 1.9%. Concerning this clone: Its antigen is still unknown.

The rearrangement links TRBV2 to TRBJ1-2; D gene unclear. The input for sequencing was PBMCs, taken approximately twelve months after allogeneic stem cell transplant with calcineurin inhibitor and methotrexate. This receptor was taken from a female patient in her thirties or forties who received an allogeneic stem cell transplant from an unrelated donor, was CMV-positive, and had acute and chronic GVHD. The graft donor may have given rise to some T cells. CDR3 sequence (DNA): TGTGCCAGCAGTGAAGAGGGATTCACGGGGTATGGCTACACCTTC. Translating it yields CASSEEGFTGYGYTF. The variable domain in full, completed from reference TRBV2 and TRBJ1-2, reads EPEVTQTPSHQVTQMGQEVILRCVPISNHLYFYWYRQILGQKVEFLVSFYNNEISEKSEIFDDQFSVERPDGSNFTLKIRSTKLEDSAMYFCASSEEGFTGYGYTFGSGTRLTVV.